The 7 T cell receptor beta chains presented below share a single source sample, sequenced in a study of T cell responses to AZD1222 COVID-19 vaccine. This table comes from immunoSEQ multiplex PCR, and its TCRdb copy is limited to in-frame clones, with some not included. The sample shows about 100,000 clones, about 86% of them seen only once. The input for sequencing was peripheral blood, taken on day 0 of AZD1222 vaccination. The receptors originated from an adult in good health.

The V gene is TRBV5-8, the J gene TRBJ2-2, with a weak D call TRBD1 (5 bases). V lost 6 bases to trimming and J lost 2 bases, with 14 bases between them. The CDR3 covers 15 residues. Germline V lookup: CDR1 SGHTS, CDR2 YDEGEE. CDR3 in amino acids: CASTPFRGNTGELFF. CDR3 bases: TGTGCCAGCACCCCGTTTAGGGGTAACACCGGGGAGCTGTTTTTT.

The chain is built from TRBV19 and TRBJ1-4, with a tentative D call TRBD1 (5 bases). V gave up 5 bases and J gave up 1 base, with 17 bases separating them. CDR1 is LNHDA and CDR2 is SQIVND in the germline V gene (reference sequence). The CDR3 contains 17 residues. The CDR3 DNA reads as TGTGCCAGTAGTCTACGACTGGGGCATGGAACTAATGAAAAACTGTTTTTT. Translation gives CASSLRLGHGTNEKLFF. The full variable domain, completed using reference TRBV19 and TRBJ1-4, is DGGITQSPKYLFRKEGQNVTLSCEQNLNHDAMYWYRQDPGQGLRLIYYSQIVNDFQKGDIAEGYSVSREKKESFPLTVTSAQKNPTAFYLCASSLRLGHGTNEKLFFGSGTQLSVL.

The chain links TRBV5-4 to TRBJ2-7; D gene ambiguous. CDR3 length equals 15 residues. Germline loops: CDR1 SGHNT, CDR2 YYREEE (reference sequence). The V and J ends lost 2 bases and 0 bases respectively, with 12 bases between them. The CDR3 nucleotides read TGTGCCAGCAGCTTCGGCTCCCTTAGCTCCTACGAGCAGTACTTC. Translating it yields CASSFGSLSSYEQYF.

CDR3 nucleotides: TGTGCCAGCAGCTTAGTACAGGGGAGCAATCAGCCCCAGCATTTT. Translated, it gives CASSLVQGSNQPQHF. The chain couples TRBV7-2 to TRBJ1-5; 7 bases match TRBD1. The CDR3 extends over 15 amino acids. V shed 1 base, J shed 1 base, and the junction held 1 base outside the gene matches. CDR1 and CDR2 (germline): SGHTA, FQGNSA.

This clone has more than one count but fewer than ten. The genes are TRBV3-1 (or the pseudogene TRBV3-2) and TRBJ2-1, with a possible D match to TRBD2 (6 bases). This CDR3 has 18 amino acids. In germline, CDR1 is LGHDT, CDR2 YNNKEL (reference sequence). The V gene lost 0 bases and the J gene lost 4 bases, with 19 bases spanning the gap. DNA of the CDR3: TGTGCCAGCAGCCAAGAGAGATTGAGGGAGGTCCCATACAATGAGCAGTTCTTC. Translation gives CASSQERLREVPYNEQFF.

V gene TRBV5-4 combines with J gene TRBJ2-2, with TRBD1 identical over 8 bases. Germline V gene data show CDR1 as SGHNT and CDR2 as YYREEE (reference sequence). V lost 5 bases, J lost 4 bases, and 7 bases stayed unmatched. There are 15 residues in the CDR3. The CDR3 DNA reads TGTGCCAGCAGTTCAGGGGGCCCGGGCACCGGGGAGCTGTTTTTT. Amino acid sequence: CASSSGGPGTGELFF.

This clone was detected only once. V and J are TRBV27 and TRBJ1-4; D gene uncertain. The CDR3 is 13 amino acids. Trimming shortened V by 2 bases and J by 8 bases, and 9 bases separated the two germline ends. Germline values: CDR1 MNHEY, CDR2 SMNVEV (reference sequence). The CDR3 DNA follows: TGTGCCAGCAGTTTACGGGGTGGAGAAAAACTGTTTTTT. Its translation is CASSLRGGEKLFF.